One sample yielded the 12 T cell receptor beta chains listed below, sequenced in a study of blood T cell repertoires in COVID-19. Measured with immunoSEQ multiplex PCR; TCRdb has only the in-frame clones, and not every one. The profile shows about 100,000 clones, about 91% of them singletons. Material: peripheral blood. The receptors here all came from a human donor in a cohort sampled during active COVID-19.

This chain connects TRBV7-6 to TRBJ2-7; TRBD2 is a possible D gene (6 bases). The V end was cut by 1 base, the J end by 2 bases, with 12 bases between. The V gene's germline CDR1 is SGHVS and CDR2 FNYEAQ. The CDR3 runs to 15 residues. The DNA of the CDR3 is TGTGCCAGCAGCTTAGGGGGGGACCTTACCTACGAGCAGTACTTC. It codes for CASSLGGDLTYEQYF.

The rearrangement uses TRBV7-2 and TRBJ2-2, with 8 bases lining up with TRBD2. Germline V CDR1 and CDR2: SGHTA, FQGNSA. The CDR3 runs to 16 residues. The J segment lost 5 bases and the V segment lost 4 bases, leaving 9 bases of the junction unmatched. The CDR3 protein is CASSYSGGPGTGELFF. The DNA of the CDR3 is TGTGCCAGCAGCTATTCGGGAGGGCCGGGGACCGGGGAGCTGTTTTTT.

The chain is built from TRBV4-1 and TRBJ2-1; D may be TRBD2 (6 bases). Germline lookup yields CDR1 MGHRA and CDR2 YSYEKL. CDR3 size: 14 residues. Trimming removed 0 bases at V and 9 bases at J, with 12 bases between. Here the CDR3 reads CASSQEPRRGEQFF. CDR3 sequence (DNA): TGCGCCAGCAGCCAAGAACCAAGGAGGGGTGAGCAGTTCTTC.

DNA of the CDR3: TGTGCCAGCAGTTCAATCGAGCAGTACTTC. This codes for CASSSIEQYF. The chain combines TRBV28 with TRBJ2-7, with D uncertain. From germline, CDR1 is MDHEN and CDR2 SYDVKM. Trimming stripped 4 bases from V and 6 bases from J, with 4 bases between. This CDR3 spans 10 amino acids.

The chain joins TRBV5-6 to TRBJ2-2; the match to TRBD2 covers 13 bases. In germline, CDR1 is SGHDT, CDR2 YYEEEE. The CDR3 sequence is 16 residues long. The J segment lost 7 bases and the V segment lost 2 bases, leaving 5 bases of the junction unmatched. DNA of the CDR3: TGTGCCAGCAGCTTATGGACTAGCGGGAGTTTCGGGGAGCTGTTTTTT. Translation: CASSLWTSGSFGELFF.

The chain couples TRBV6-6 to TRBJ2-1; possibly TRBD2 for D (5 bases). The CDR3 has 14 residues. The germline V and J ends were trimmed by 5 bases and 10 bases, with 18 bases remaining between them. Germline CDR1 and CDR2: MNHNY and SVGAGI (reference sequence). The CDR3 nucleotides are TGTGCCAGCAGTGGTCGAGAGGGCGTTAAGGAGCAGTTCTTC. Its protein product is CASSGREGVKEQFF.

The chain links TRBV7-9 to TRBJ1-1; 8 bases align to TRBD1. J was trimmed by 4 bases and V by 1 base; bases with no gene match: 5. The CDR3 loop spans 15 amino acids. CDR1 and CDR2 from the germline V gene are SEHNR and FQNEAQ (reference sequence). The CDR3 nucleotides are TGTGCCAGCAGCTTAGGCACAGGGGGGGTCACTGAAGCTTTCTTT. Its protein is CASSLGTGGVTEAFF.

The chain links TRBV5-1 to TRBJ2-7; D is perhaps TRBD2 (5 bases). The CDR3 is 16 amino acids. In germline, CDR1 is SGHRS, CDR2 YFSETQ. V was clipped by 5 bases and J by 4 bases, with 22 bases between them. CDR3 nucleotide sequence: TGCGCCAGCAGGGCACGACTATCCCCTATTGTGTACGAGCAGTACTTC. It translates to CASRARLSPIVYEQYF.

The gene calls are TRBV28 and TRBJ2-3; D perhaps matches TRBD2 (5 bases). Germline V gives CDR1 MDHEN, CDR2 SYDVKM. Trimming stripped 6 bases from V and 1 base from J, with 8 bases between. This CDR3 comprises 13 residues. The CDR3, as DNA: TGTGCCAGCAGCGAGGGAGGCACAGATACGCAGTATTTT. This codes for CASSEGGTDTQYF.

The chain uses TRBV6-6 and TRBJ2-3, with 12 bases lining up with TRBD2. Germline values: CDR1 MNHNY, CDR2 SVGAGI (reference sequence). The CDR3 is 18 amino acids. With V trimmed by 5 bases and J by 0 bases, 9 bases remained unmatched. CDR3 sequence (DNA): TGTGCCAGCAGTCGTTGGGCTAGCGGGAGGGCTAGCACAGATACGCAGTATTTT. The encoded protein is CASSRWASGRASTDTQYF.

This chain uses TRBV5-5 with TRBJ2-1, with D possibly being TRBD2 (5 bases). CDR1 and CDR2 from the germline V gene are SGHKS and YYEKEE (reference sequence). Trimming shortened V by 1 base and J by 3 bases, and 14 bases separated the two germline ends. The CDR3 length is 16 residues. The DNA of the CDR3 is TGTGCCAGCAGCTTGACCCCGAGCGGCAACTACAATGAGCAGTTCTTC. Protein sequence: CASSLTPSGNYNEQFF.

This sequence joins TRBV3-1 (or the pseudogene TRBV3-2) and TRBJ2-3, with 7 bases aligning to TRBD2. The germline V gene encodes CDR1 LGHDT and CDR2 YNNKEL (reference sequence). The length of the CDR3 is 17 residues. V was clipped by 1 base and J by 3 bases; unmatched bases: 10. As DNA, the CDR3 is TGTGCCAGCAGCCAAGGCAAGGGGCGGGAGTTAACAGATACGCAGTATTTT. This gives the protein CASSQGKGRELTDTQYF.